The rows below give T cell receptor beta chains drawn from one sample of a study of blood T cell repertoires in COVID-19. TCRdb's table, derived via immunoSEQ multiplex PCR, lists solely in-frame clones and lacks some. The sample gives 200,000 to 250,000 clones, 75% to 90% of which show up once; just under 6.5% is in the top ten. Sequenced input: PBMCs or T cells enriched from blood (not recorded which). These receptor sequences come from a woman aged 30 to 39 with acute COVID-19. The CDR3 runs from the conserved cysteine through the conserved F or W. A D gene is named only where the DNA matches it firmly. The size entry is marked missing in some rows and otherwise reads once, few, many or a size class.

J,size,D,V,CDR3,DNA
TRBJ1-3,once,.,TRBV2,CASRRAVILSGNTIYF,TGTGCCAGCCGGAGGGCAGTGATTCTCTCTGGAAACACCATATATTTT
TRBJ1-6,.,TRBD1,TRBV18,CASSGTGTGVSPLHF,TGTGCCAGCTCAGGGACAGGGACTGGAGTTTCACCCCTCCACTTT
TRBJ1-2,.,TRBD1,TRBV24-1,CATSEPGQNYGYTF,TGTGCCACCAGTGAGCCGGGACAGAACTATGGCTACACCTTC
TRBJ2-1,.,TRBD2,TRBV6-1,CASSEEASGRSPYNEQFF,TGTGCCAGCAGTGAAGAGGCTAGCGGGAGGTCACCTTACAATGAGCAGTTCTTC
TRBJ2-7,.,.,TRBV20-1,CSAKGGPEQYF,TGCAGTGCCAAGGGGGGGCCCGAGCAGTACTTC
TRBJ1-6,.,.,TRBV7-9,CASSRIGHRRENSPLHF,TGTGCCAGCAGCCGAATAGGACATCGTCGGGAGAATTCACCCCTCCACTTT
TRBJ1-3,.,.,TRBV15,CATSLRVGSGGNTIYF,TGTGCCACCAGCCTCCGGGTAGGGAGCGGTGGAAACACCATATATTTT
TRBJ2-2,.,.,TRBV10-3,CAIGGPPGGPNTGELFF,TGTGCCATCGGCGGCCCGCCCGGGGGGCCGAACACCGGGGAGCTGTTTTTT
TRBJ2-7,.,TRBD1,TRBV7-9,CASSLGTGNHEQYF,TGTGCCAGCAGCTTGGGGACAGGGAACCACGAGCAGTACTTC
TRBJ2-2,.,TRBD1,TRBV4-1,CASSRLTGSFGAGELFF,TGCGCCAGCAGCCGTCTGACAGGGTCCTTTGGGGCCGGGGAGCTGTTTTTT
TRBJ2-1,.,TRBD2,TRBV19,CASSILAGGSHNEQFF,TGTGCCAGTAGTATTCTAGCGGGAGGATCCCACAATGAGCAGTTCTTC
TRBJ1-2,.,.,TRBV28,CASSDLQGLRLDYGYTF,TGTGCCAGCAGTGATTTACAGGGCCTTCGACTGGACTATGGCTACACCTTC
TRBJ1-1,.,.,TRBV6-4,CASSRTIGGRTEAFF,TGTGCCAGCAGTAGGACAATCGGGGGGCGAACTGAAGCTTTCTTT
TRBJ2-3,.,TRBD2,TRBV19,CASSIGSLAGGIDTQYF,TGTGCCAGTAGTATAGGCTCCCTAGCGGGAGGGATCGATACGCAGTATTTT
TRBJ1-3,.,TRBD1,TRBV29-1,CSVDQTGGVYF,TGCAGCGTTGACCAGACAGGGGGGGTATATTTT
TRBJ2-5,.,.,TRBV10-3,CATRVGGQETQYF,TGTGCCACCAGGGTGGGGGGCCAAGAGACCCAGTACTTC
TRBJ1-3,.,.,TRBV5-8,CASSHSDGVSGNTIYF,TGTGCCAGCAGTCATTCGGACGGGGTCTCTGGAAACACCATATATTTT
TRBJ1-1,.,.,TRBV29-1,CSVEEQVNTEAFF,TGCAGCGTTGAGGAACAGGTTAACACTGAAGCTTTCTTT
TRBJ1-5,.,.,TRBV30,CAWAGGNQPQHF,TGTGCCTGGGCAGGGGGCAATCAGCCCCAGCATTTT
TRBJ2-7,.,TRBD2,TRBV5-1,CASRATSGAFEQYF,TGCGCCAGCAGAGCGACTAGCGGGGCATTCGAGCAGTACTTC
TRBJ1-1,.,.,TRBV27,CASSLQGLGIAEAFF,TGTGCCAGCAGTTTACAGGGTCTTGGGATTGCTGAAGCTTTCTTT
TRBJ1-2,.,TRBD1,TRBV18,CASSPSTGEAGYTF,TGTGCCAGCTCACCCAGTACAGGGGAGGCTGGCTACACCTTC
TRBJ1-2,.,.,TRBV9,CASSVGAVNYGYTF,TGTGCCAGCAGCGTAGGAGCGGTTAACTATGGCTACACCTTC
TRBJ1-3,.,.,TRBV6-5,CASRQGSGNTIYF,TGTGCCAGCAGGCAGGGCTCCGGAAACACCATATATTTT
TRBJ2-5,.,.,TRBV11-2,CASSLEVNRETQYF,TGTGCCAGCAGCTTAGAGGTCAACAGGGAGACCCAGTACTTC
TRBJ2-1,.,TRBD2,TRBV3-1/TRBV3-2,CASSHLESGGKYNEQFF,TGTGCCAGCAGCCATTTAGAGTCGGGAGGGAAATACAATGAGCAGTTCTTC
TRBJ1-2,.,.,TRBV30,CAWSATGEITF,TGTGCCTGGAGTGCGACGGGGGAAATAACCTTC
TRBJ2-5,.,.,TRBV13,CASSPRTYQETQYF,TGTGCCAGCAGCCCGCGGACATACCAAGAGACCCAGTACTTC
TRBJ1-6,few,TRBD1,TRBV30,CAWNPGQGSSPLHF,TGTGCCTGGAATCCGGGACAGGGCAGCTCACCCCTCCACTTT
TRBJ1-6,.,TRBD1,TRBV6-2/TRBV6-3,CASSQAQGARSPLHF,TGTGCCAGCAGCCAAGCACAGGGGGCCAGATCACCCCTCCACTTT
TRBJ2-1,.,TRBD2,TRBV6-2/TRBV6-3,CASSYYGGGRANEQFF,TGTGCCAGCAGTTACTATGGGGGCGGGAGGGCCAATGAGCAGTTCTTC
TRBJ1-3,.,TRBD1,TRBV7-9,CASSLKGDRVTGNTIYF,TGTGCCAGCAGCTTAAAGGGTGACAGGGTCACTGGAAACACCATATATTTT
TRBJ1-2,.,TRBD1,TRBV6-5,CATRDREQWGDIYTF,TGTGCCACCCGGGACAGGGAGCAGTGGGGGGACATCTACACCTTC
TRBJ2-7,.,.,TRBV3-1/TRBV3-2,CASSQGNRQRQYF,TGTGCCAGCAGCCAAGGAAATAGACAGAGGCAGTACTTC
TRBJ1-2,.,.,TRBV2,CARLDRTSYGYTF,TGTGCCAGATTAGACAGGACTTCCTATGGCTACACCTTC
TRBJ1-2,.,.,TRBV9,CASSGPSRDSLGYTF,TGTGCCAGCAGCGGACCGAGCCGGGACTCACTAGGCTACACCTTC
TRBJ1-3,.,TRBD1,TRBV18,CASSPRTGSSGNTIYF,TGTGCCAGCTCACCACGGACAGGGAGCTCTGGAAACACCATATATTTT
TRBJ2-3,.,TRBD2,TRBV18,CASSPPLAGHTDTQYF,TGTGCCAGCTCACCCCCCCTAGCGGGACACACAGATACGCAGTATTTT
TRBJ1-2,.,TRBD1,TRBV3-1/TRBV3-2,CASSQDWQGAPGYTF,TGTGCCAGCAGCCAAGATTGGCAGGGGGCGCCTGGCTACACCTTC
TRBJ1-2,.,.,TRBV6-4,CASSEGGGSLYGYTF,TGTGCCAGCAGTGAGGGTGGAGGGTCCCTTTATGGCTACACCTTC
TRBJ2-7,.,TRBD2,TRBV7-6,CASSSGTSGSYEQYF,TGTGCCAGCAGTTCCGGGACTAGCGGTAGCTACGAGCAGTACTTC
TRBJ2-1,few,.,TRBV7-3,CASSPRSLAFTYNEQFF,TGTGCCAGCAGCCCCCGAAGTCTAGCGTTTACCTACAATGAGCAGTTCTTC
TRBJ2-2,.,.,TRBV3-1/TRBV3-2,CASSPSRAAGELFF,TGTGCCAGCAGCCCTTCCAGGGCCGCCGGGGAGCTGTTTTTT
TRBJ1-1,once,.,TRBV5-6,CASSFQTGWTEAFF,TGTGCCAGCAGCTTCCAAACAGGTTGGACTGAAGCTTTCTTT